Sequencing of this T cell receptor (beta chain) was carried out in a study of cytomegalovirus exposure and HLA in healthy donors. To note about this clone: Its matching antigen is unknown.

Overall study findings and caveats: Rare TCR sequences dominated, though some public TCRs recurred in many donors.

Trimming removed 0 bases from V and 6 bases from J, with 19 bases in between. Germline CDR1 is SGDLS and CDR2 is YYNGEE. The length of the CDR3 is 17 residues. Assay: immunoSEQ multiplex PCR; the TCRdb copy retains only in-frame clones and omits some. The data show 100,000 to 150,000 clones, about 93% seen once. Sequencing was done on a sample of PBMCs. This receptor was obtained from a woman aged 18-29 years in good health and CMV-seronegative. The chain is built from TRBV9 and TRBJ1-3; D gene ambiguous. The CDR3 DNA reads TGTGCCAGCAGCGTAGTCCCCCAGTCCGGAGCCGAAAACACCATATATTTT. Protein product: CASSVVPQSGAENTIYF.